Listed here are 24 T cell receptor beta chains from one sample, sequenced in a study of blood T cell repertoires in COVID-19. TCRdb's table, derived via immunoSEQ multiplex PCR, lists solely in-frame clones and lacks some. The sample contains tens of thousands of clones, around 92% of which appear only once. Sequencing was done on a sample of peripheral blood. These receptors originate from a woman aged 45 to 65 in a cohort sampled during active COVID-19.

V gene TRBV19 combines with J gene TRBJ1-3; maybe TRBD1 (5 bases). Between the trimmed V and J ends, which lost 7 bases and 5 bases, there was a span of 12 bases. The CDR3 has 13 residues. Germline V gives CDR1 LNHDA, CDR2 SQIVND (reference sequence). CDR3 loop: CASKEQVRNTIYF. In DNA form, the CDR3 reads TGTGCCAGTAAAGAACAGGTCCGAAACACCATATATTTT.

CDR3 loop: CASSHTFGGASDTQYF. The CDR3 coding sequence is TGTGCCAGCAGCCACACTTTTGGGGGGGCCTCAGATACGCAGTATTTT. This sequence joins TRBV7-8 and TRBJ2-3; tentatively, D is TRBD2 (7 bases). V dropped 5 bases and J dropped 4 bases, with 19 bases sitting between them. Germline V CDR1 and CDR2: SGHVS, FQNEAQ. The CDR3 extends over 16 amino acids. The full variable domain, rest sourced from reference TRBV7-8 and TRBJ2-3, is GAGVSQSPRYKVAKRGQDVALRCDPISGHVSLFWYQQALGQGPEFLTYFQNEAQLDKSGLPSDRFFAERPEGSVSTLKIQRTQQEDSAVYLCASSHTFGGASDTQYFGPGTRLTVL.

CDR3 in amino acids: CASSPDRRNYGYTF. DNA of the CDR3: TGTGCCAGCAGCCCGGACAGGAGAAACTATGGCTACACCTTC. V and J are TRBV27 and TRBJ1-2, with 7 bases fitting TRBD1. Germline trimming cut 6 bases from V and 2 bases from J; bases unmatched to any gene: 6. Germline values: CDR1 MNHEY, CDR2 SMNVEV (reference sequence). This CDR3 comprises 14 residues.

This rearrangement joins TRBV24-1 to TRBJ2-1; 9 positions agree with TRBD1. The trim removed 9 bases at V and 0 bases at J, leaving 5 bases unmatched. Germline V CDR1 and CDR2: KGHDR, SFDVKD. The CDR3 consists of 15 residues. CDR3 sequence: CATSGQGSSYNEQFF. The CDR3 bases are TGTGCCACCTCGGGACAGGGAAGCTCCTACAATGAGCAGTTCTTC.

This clone was seen once. The chain combines TRBV7-2 with TRBJ2-5; TRBD2 is a possible D gene (7 bases). There are 15 residues in the CDR3. Trimming took 4 bases from V and 4 from J, leaving 16 bases between them. Germline lookup yields CDR1 SGHTA and CDR2 FQGNSA. The CDR3 region has the DNA TGTGCCAGCAGCTCGCGTACCGGGGGGCGAGAGACCCAGTACTTC. It encodes CASSSRTGGRETQYF. The full variable domain, rest sourced from reference TRBV7-2 and TRBJ2-5, is GAGVSQSPSNKVTEKGKDVELRCDPISGHTALYWYRQSLGQGLEFLIYFQGNSAPDKSGLPSDRFSAERTGGSVSTLTIQRTQQEDSAVYLCASSSRTGGRETQYFGPGTRLLVL.

V is TRBV11-2 and J is TRBJ1-3, with TRBD1 identical over 7 bases. The CDR3 sequence is 14 residues long. In germline, CDR1 is SGHAT, CDR2 FQNNGV. Trimming cost V 3 bases and J 4 bases; bases outside gene matches: 3. CDR3 DNA: TGTGCCAGCAGCTTGACAGGGCAAGGAAACACCATATATTTT. Protein product: CASSLTGQGNTIYF.

The chain uses TRBV27 and TRBJ2-1; D not certain. The CDR3 is 14 amino acids. V was shortened by 7 bases and J by 0 bases, with 10 bases between the two germline ends. Germline loops: CDR1 MNHEY, CDR2 SMNVEV (reference sequence). CDR3 coding DNA: TGTGCCAGCACGTTCGCTAGCTCCTACAATGAGCAGTTCTTC. It translates to CASTFASSYNEQFF.

J is TRBJ1-1 and V is TRBV29-1; D remains ambiguous. Trimming removed 2 bases from V and 1 base from J, with 14 bases in between. Germline V lookup: CDR1 SQVTM, CDR2 ANQGSEA. The length of the CDR3 is 15 residues. The DNA of the CDR3 is TGCAGCGTTGAAACCTCAGGAGGGAAGAACACTGAAGCTTTCTTT. This translates into CSVETSGGKNTEAFF.

This chain uses TRBV9 with TRBJ2-3, with 7 bases that match TRBD2. Germline CDR1 and CDR2: SGDLS and YYNGEE. The CDR3 spans 15 residues. V trimming: 3 bases; J trimming: 2 bases; junction bases outside the gene matches: 6. CDR3 residues: CASSGIAGFTDTQYF. The CDR3 DNA reads as TGTGCCAGCAGCGGAATAGCGGGTTTCACAGATACGCAGTATTTT.

The chain employs TRBV27 and TRBJ1-1, with D unclear. Trimming removed 4 bases from V and 1 base from J, with 13 bases in between. Germline V gives CDR1 MNHEY, CDR2 SMNVEV (reference sequence). This CDR3 has 15 residues. The CDR3 bases are TGTGCCAGCAGTTCCTTTCGGGATGGGAACACTGAAGCTTTCTTT. It translates to CASSSFRDGNTEAFF.

The rearrangement joins TRBV19 to TRBJ2-7, with D tentatively TRBD2 (6 bases). The germline V gene has CDR1 LNHDA and CDR2 SQIVND (reference sequence). This CDR3 has 16 residues. V lost 2 bases and J lost 4, with 18 bases in between. The CDR3 DNA reads TGTGCCAGTAGTATATCCGGGACTGGGGGATGGTACGAGCAGTACTTC. It translates to CASSISGTGGWYEQYF.

The V and J genes are TRBV6-5 and TRBJ2-1; 8 bases map to TRBD2. The CDR3 sequence is 16 residues long. V gave up 2 bases and J gave up 0 bases; unmatched junction bases: 3. Per the germline V gene, CDR1 is MNHEY and CDR2 is SVGAGI. CDR3 residues: CASSYGAGGSYNEQFF. The CDR3 bases are TGTGCCAGCAGTTACGGTGCGGGAGGCTCCTACAATGAGCAGTTCTTC.

The chain carries TRBV27 and TRBJ2-1; unclear D gene. The CDR3 totals 14 residues. Trimming took 6 bases from V and 3 from J, leaving 12 bases between them. Germline-derived CDR1 and CDR2 are MNHEY and SMNVEV (reference sequence). CDR3 DNA sequence: TGTGCCAGCAGGCTTCCGAGTGACTACAATGAGCAGTTCTTC. It encodes CASRLPSDYNEQFF.

The J gene is TRBJ2-3, the V gene TRBV9, with 9 positions matching TRBD2. Trimming took 4 bases from V and 9 from J; bases not matched to a gene: 3. CDR3 length: 12 amino acids. From germline, CDR1 is SGDLS and CDR2 YYNGEE. The CDR3 region is CASSLLAGTQYF. DNA of the CDR3: TGTGCCAGCAGCCTCCTAGCGGGAACGCAGTATTTT. Variable domain in full (rest from reference TRBV9 and TRBJ2-3): DSGVTQTPKHLITATGQRVTLRCSPRSGDLSVYWYQQSLDQGLQFLIQYYNGEERAKGNILERFSAQQFPDLHSELNLSSLELGDSALYFCASSLLAGTQYFGPGTRLTVL.

The chain combines TRBV3-1 (or the pseudogene TRBV3-2) with TRBJ1-3; 8 bases align to TRBD1. Germline V lookup: CDR1 LGHDT, CDR2 YNNKEL (reference sequence). CDR3 length equals 17 residues. V lost 4 bases and J lost 2; bases outside the gene matches: 10. The DNA of the CDR3 is TGTGCCAGCAGCCCGATCTATCAGGGGGCTACTGGAAACACCATATATTTT. Encoded protein: CASSPIYQGATGNTIYF.

The V and J genes are TRBV28 and TRBJ2-7; D uncertain. In germline, CDR1 is MDHEN, CDR2 SYDVKM. Trimming stripped 10 bases from V and 2 bases from J, with 12 bases between. This CDR3 comprises 12 residues. The CDR3 DNA is TGTGCCACCAATAGATTCCCCTACGAGCAGTACTTC. Translated, it gives CATNRFPYEQYF.

This chain joins TRBV7-7 and TRBJ2-2, with 9 positions matching TRBD2. The CDR3 has 14 amino acids. Germline V gene data show CDR1 as SSHAT and CDR2 as FNYEAQ (reference sequence). CDR3 residues: CASALAGNTGELFF. CDR3 coding DNA: TGTGCTAGCGCGCTAGCGGGAAACACCGGGGAGCTGTTTTTT.

The chain uses TRBV14 and TRBJ1-5, with D maybe TRBD1 (5 bases). The CDR3 covers 20 residues. In germline, CDR1 is SGHDN, CDR2 FVKESK. The V end was cut by 0 bases, the J end by 7 bases, with 28 bases between. As DNA, the CDR3 is TGTGCCAGCAGCCAAGATCATGGGTGGAGGGACGTCCCTAAGGGGCAGCCCCAGCATTTT. Its protein is CASSQDHGWRDVPKGQPQHF.

This clone was detected once. This rearrangement joins TRBV5-6 to TRBJ2-5, with 9 positions matching TRBD1. Germline V gives CDR1 SGHDT, CDR2 YYEEEE. The CDR3 covers 17 residues. V gave up 4 bases and J gave up 4 bases; unmatched junction bases: 14. The CDR3 DNA follows: TGTGCCAGCAGCGATGGTCCCGTCCGGGACAGGGCAGAGACCCAGTACTTC. This translates into CASSDGPVRDRAETQYF.

This sequence joins TRBV5-1 and TRBJ2-5, with 13 bases lining up with TRBD2. This CDR3 has 17 residues. V was pared by 3 bases and J by 2 bases, with 7 bases of the junction left unmatched. In germline, CDR1 is SGHRS, CDR2 YFSETQ. CDR3 region: CASSWGLAGYGQETQYF. The CDR3 DNA reads TGCGCCAGCAGCTGGGGACTAGCGGGGTATGGTCAAGAGACCCAGTACTTC.

This clone was seen only once. The junction differs from germline at one of its ends, possibly a read error. This chain uses TRBV6-6 with TRBJ1-2; D unclear. Germline V CDR1 and CDR2: MNHNY, SVGAGI (reference sequence). The CDR3 is made up of 15 amino acids. The CDR3 DNA reads TGTGCCAGCAGTTCCTCAACGGCGGGTGGGAGCCGCGGGTCCTTC. Translation: CASSSSTAGGSRGSF.

The V and J genes are TRBV2 and TRBJ2-1, with 11 bases identical to TRBD2. CDR1 is SNHLY, CDR2 FYNNEI, per germline. The CDR3 is 15 residues long. J lost 6 bases, V lost 5 bases, and 6 bases had no gene match. DNA of the CDR3: TGTGCCAGCAGTCGAGGGACTAGCGGCTCCAATGAGCAGTTCTTC. Protein product: CASSRGTSGSNEQFF.

The gene calls are TRBV9 and TRBJ1-2, with D unclear. This CDR3 is built from 14 residues. Per germline, CDR1 SGDLS and CDR2 YYNGEE. V was pared by 1 base and J by 3 bases, with 10 bases between. The chain's CDR3 is CASSVTGWDYGYTF. The CDR3 DNA is TGTGCCAGCAGCGTAACGGGGTGGGACTATGGCTACACCTTC.

The rearrangement links TRBV3-1 (or the pseudogene TRBV3-2) to TRBJ2-7, with 7 nucleotides matching TRBD2. This CDR3 contains 15 residues. Trimming at V came to 1 base and at J to 2 bases, leaving 5 bases not matched to a gene. From germline, CDR1 is LGHDT and CDR2 YNNKEL (reference sequence). CDR3 residues: CASSQVGGGTYEQYF. The CDR3, as DNA: TGTGCCAGCAGCCAAGTGGGCGGGGGAACCTACGAGCAGTACTTC.